Given below is one TCR beta chain in context. Patients in Seattle were enrolled during active infection, then followed longitudinally. Germline values: CDR1 SQVTM, CDR2 ANQGSEA. The CDR3 spans 11 residues. V dropped 7 bases and J dropped 0 bases, with 7 bases sitting between them. These data are taken from a study of blood T cell repertoires in COVID-19. The wider study: Acute and convalescent COVID-19 specimens originated in the United States, Italy and Spain. PBMCs, B-cell-depleted T cells, or T cells provided the cDNA or gDNA that made up the material.

Authors' processing steps: Using reference gene primer amplification, nucleated cell counts were estimated. Generated by immunoSEQ multiplex PCR, the TCRdb table keeps only in-frame clones and is missing some. V and J calls and clone size are given by that table; D and trimming were obtained from the DNA. Among 220,000 or so clones listed, roughly 80% were seen once. The V gene is TRBV29-1, the J gene TRBJ2-7; D gene ambiguous. The receptor comes from an elderly woman with COVID-19, enrolled during active disease. The sequenced material came from peripheral blood. CDR3 protein: CSARSSYEQYF. CDR3 DNA sequence: TGCAGCGCCCGTTCCTCCTACGAGCAGTACTTC.